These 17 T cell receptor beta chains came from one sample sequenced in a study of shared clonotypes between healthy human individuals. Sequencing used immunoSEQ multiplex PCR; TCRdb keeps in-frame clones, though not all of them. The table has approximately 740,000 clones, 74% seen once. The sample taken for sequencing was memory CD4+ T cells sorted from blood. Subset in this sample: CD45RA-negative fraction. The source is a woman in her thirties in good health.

The CDR3 DNA is TGTGCCAGCTCACCACCAGGGCGGAATGAAAAACTGTTTTTT. Its protein is CASSPPGRNEKLFF. The rearrangement links TRBV18 to TRBJ1-4; D remains unclear. This CDR3 contains 14 residues. Trimming removed 0 bases at V and 5 bases at J, with 7 bases between. The germline V gene has CDR1 KGHSH and CDR2 LQKENI.

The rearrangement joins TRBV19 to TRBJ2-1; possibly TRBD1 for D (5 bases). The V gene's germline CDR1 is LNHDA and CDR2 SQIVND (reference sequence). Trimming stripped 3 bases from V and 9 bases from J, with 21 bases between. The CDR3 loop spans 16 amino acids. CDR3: CASSMGSGPWGSEQFF. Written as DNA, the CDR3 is TGTGCCAGTAGTATGGGTTCCGGTCCCTGGGGCTCTGAGCAGTTCTTC.

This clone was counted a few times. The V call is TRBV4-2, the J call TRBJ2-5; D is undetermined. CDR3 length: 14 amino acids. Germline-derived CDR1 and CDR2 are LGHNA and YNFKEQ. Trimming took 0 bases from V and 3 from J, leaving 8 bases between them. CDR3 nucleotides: TGTGCCAGCAGCCAAGATGGGGAAGAAGAGACCCAGTACTTC. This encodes CASSQDGEEETQYF.

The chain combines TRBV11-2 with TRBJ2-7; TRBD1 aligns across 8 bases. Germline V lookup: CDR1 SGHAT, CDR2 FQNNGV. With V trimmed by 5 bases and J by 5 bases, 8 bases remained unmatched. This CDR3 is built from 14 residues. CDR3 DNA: TGTGCCAGCAGCCCGGGACAGGTGATCCACGAGCAGTACTTC. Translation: CASSPGQVIHEQYF.

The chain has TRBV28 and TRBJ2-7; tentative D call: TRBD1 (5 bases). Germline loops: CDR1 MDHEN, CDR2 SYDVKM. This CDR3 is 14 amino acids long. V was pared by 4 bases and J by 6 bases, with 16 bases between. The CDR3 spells CASSSHSGFREQYF. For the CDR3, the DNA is TGTGCCAGCAGTTCCCACTCAGGGTTTCGCGAGCAGTACTTC.

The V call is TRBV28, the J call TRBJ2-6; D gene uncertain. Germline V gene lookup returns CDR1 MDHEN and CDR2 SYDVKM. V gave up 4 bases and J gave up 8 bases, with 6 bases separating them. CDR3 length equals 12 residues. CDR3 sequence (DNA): TGTGCCAGCAGTTCTAGGTCCAACGTCCTGACTTTC. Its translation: CASSSRSNVLTF.

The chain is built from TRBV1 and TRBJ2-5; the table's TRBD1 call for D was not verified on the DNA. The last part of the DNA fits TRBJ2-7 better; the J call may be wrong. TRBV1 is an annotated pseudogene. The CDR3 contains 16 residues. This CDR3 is CTSSTRDRGLSDEQYF. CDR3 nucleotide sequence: TGCACCAGCAGCACCCGGGACAGGGGGCTTAGCGACGAGCAGTACTTC.

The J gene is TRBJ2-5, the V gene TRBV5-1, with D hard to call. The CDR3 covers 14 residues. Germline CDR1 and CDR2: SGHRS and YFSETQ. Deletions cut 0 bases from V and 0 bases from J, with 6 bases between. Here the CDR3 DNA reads TGCGCCAGCAGCTTGGGACACTACCAAGAGACCCAGTACTTC. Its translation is CASSLGHYQETQYF.

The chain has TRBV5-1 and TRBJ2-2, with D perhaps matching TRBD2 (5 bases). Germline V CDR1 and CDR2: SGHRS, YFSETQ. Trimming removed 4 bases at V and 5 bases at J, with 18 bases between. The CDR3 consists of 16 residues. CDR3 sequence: CASSPGLTEGTGELFF. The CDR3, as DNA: TGCGCCAGCAGCCCTGGACTCACAGAAGGGACCGGGGAGCTGTTTTTT.

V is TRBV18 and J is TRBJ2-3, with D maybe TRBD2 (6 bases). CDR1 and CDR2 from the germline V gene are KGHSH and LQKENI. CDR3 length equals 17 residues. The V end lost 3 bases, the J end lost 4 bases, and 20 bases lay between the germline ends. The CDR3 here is CASSPTGTSSRADTQYF. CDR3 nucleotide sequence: TGTGCCAGCTCACCGACCGGGACTTCCTCACGGGCAGATACGCAGTATTTT.

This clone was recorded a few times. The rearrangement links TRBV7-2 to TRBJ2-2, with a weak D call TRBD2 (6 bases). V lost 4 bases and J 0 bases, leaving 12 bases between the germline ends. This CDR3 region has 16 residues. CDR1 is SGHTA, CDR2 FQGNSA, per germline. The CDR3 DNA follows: TGTGCCAGCAGCTCCGTAGCGGTCGCGAACACCGGGGAGCTGTTTTTT. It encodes CASSSVAVANTGELFF.

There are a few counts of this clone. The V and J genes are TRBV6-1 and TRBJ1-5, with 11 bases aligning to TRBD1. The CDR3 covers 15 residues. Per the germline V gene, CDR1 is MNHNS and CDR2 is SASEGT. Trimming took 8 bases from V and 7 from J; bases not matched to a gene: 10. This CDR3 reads CASGRGQGDSQPQHF. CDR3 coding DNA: TGTGCCAGCGGGAGGGGACAGGGGGATTCACAGCCCCAGCATTTT.

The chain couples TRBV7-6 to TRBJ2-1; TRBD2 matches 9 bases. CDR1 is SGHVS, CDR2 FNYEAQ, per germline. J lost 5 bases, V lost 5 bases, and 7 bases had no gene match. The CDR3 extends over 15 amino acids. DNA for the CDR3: TGTGCCAGCAGCCGTAGCGGGAGCTTCAACAATGAGCAGTTCTTC. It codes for CASSRSGSFNNEQFF.

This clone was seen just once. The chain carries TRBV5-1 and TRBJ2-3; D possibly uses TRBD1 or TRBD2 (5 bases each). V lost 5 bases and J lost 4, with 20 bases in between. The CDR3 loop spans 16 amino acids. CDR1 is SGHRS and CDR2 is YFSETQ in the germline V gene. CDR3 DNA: TGCGCCAGCAGACCCTCCGGGGCGCTTGTTGCAGATACGCAGTATTTT. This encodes CASRPSGALVADTQYF.

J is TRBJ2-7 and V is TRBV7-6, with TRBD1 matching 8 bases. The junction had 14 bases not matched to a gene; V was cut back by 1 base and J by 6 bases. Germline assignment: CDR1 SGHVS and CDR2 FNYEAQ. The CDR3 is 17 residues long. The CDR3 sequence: CASSLVGPGQGQPEQYF. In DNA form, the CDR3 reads TGTGCCAGCAGCTTAGTAGGACCCGGACAGGGCCAGCCCGAGCAGTACTTC.

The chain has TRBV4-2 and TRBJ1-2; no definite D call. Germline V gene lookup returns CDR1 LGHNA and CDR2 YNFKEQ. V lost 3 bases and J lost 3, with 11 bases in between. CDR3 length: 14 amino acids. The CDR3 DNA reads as TGTGCCAGCAGCCACCGGGTCGGGGACTATGGCTACACCTTC. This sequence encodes CASSHRVGDYGYTF.

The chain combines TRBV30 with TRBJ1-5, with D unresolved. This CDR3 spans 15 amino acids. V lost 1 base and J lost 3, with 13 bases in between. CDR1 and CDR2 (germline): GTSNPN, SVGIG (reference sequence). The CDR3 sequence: CAWSGALSSNQPQHF. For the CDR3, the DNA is TGTGCCTGGAGTGGAGCCCTCTCCTCCAATCAGCCCCAGCATTTT. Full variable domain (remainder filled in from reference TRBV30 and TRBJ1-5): SQTIHQWPATLVQPVGSPLSLECTVEGTSNPNLYWYRQAAGRGLQLLFYSVGIGQISSEVPQNLSASRPQDRQFILSSKKLLLSDSGFYLCAWSGALSSNQPQHFGDGTRLSIL.